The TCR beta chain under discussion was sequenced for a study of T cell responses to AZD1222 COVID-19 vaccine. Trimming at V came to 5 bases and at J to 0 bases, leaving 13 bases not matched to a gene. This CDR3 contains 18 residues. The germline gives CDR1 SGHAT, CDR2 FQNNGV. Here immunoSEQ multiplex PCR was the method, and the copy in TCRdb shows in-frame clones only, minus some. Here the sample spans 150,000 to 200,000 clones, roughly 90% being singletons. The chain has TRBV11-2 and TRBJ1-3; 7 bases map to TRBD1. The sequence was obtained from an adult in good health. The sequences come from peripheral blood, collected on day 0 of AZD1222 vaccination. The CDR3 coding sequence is TGTGCCAGCAGCCCCCTGTCGGGACAGACTTTCTCTGGAAACACCATATATTTT. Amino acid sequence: CASSPLSGQTFSGNTIYF.